One TCR beta chain is described in this entry. Its antigen remains unidentified. It has no much larger one-base neighbor in the sample; base qualities were not kept. Genomic DNA was isolated from the sorted cells so that the TCRbeta CDR3 region could be sequenced. The immunoSEQ Assay was used to sequence the TCRbeta CDR3 regions. TCRdb holds this immuneACCESS table with in-frame rearrangements only. Some clones are missing; in checked studies, unresolved V genes explain under half, and the rest has no known cause. Counted in this sample were some 61,000 clones; around 90% of them appeared once. Jointly, the top ten make up roughly 4.9% of the sample. This record belongs to a study of OX40 agonist ivuxolimab in advanced cancers. In the study overall: Ivuxolimab was a fully human IgG2 agonistic monoclonal antibody targeting the costimulatory receptor OX40 (CD134). Intravenous ivuxolimab was administered to patients every 2 weeks at six dose levels: 0.01, 0.1, 0.3, 1.5, 3 and 10 mg/kg. Among the roughly 52 dose-escalation patients, some 19 had hepatocellular carcinoma, approximately 15 melanoma, 9 renal cell carcinoma and 9 head and neck cancer. A male proportion of 75% to 85% and a mean age of about 60 years, ranging from about 23 to 90, were recorded for the dose-escalation cohort. Patients were allowed to have had prior anti-PD-1, anti-PD-L1 or anti-CTLA-4 therapy, and around two fifths of the dose-escalation patients had been treated with checkpoint inhibitors. Partial responses occurred in three dose-escalation patients: two with cutaneous melanoma and one with hepatocellular carcinoma. Peripheral TCRbeta sequencing was intended to test whether TCR sequence diversity was altered and clonal T-cell expansion was caused by ivuxolimab. The paper reports the monotherapy dose-escalation portion (N of about 56 patients) of the phase I ivuxolimab trial.

Patients with autoimmune disease history or receiving systemic immunosuppression were excluded from the trial. In every dose cohort, peripheral blood was drawn for TCR sequencing at baseline, cycle 4 day 1, and cycle 7 day 1. Samples came from an open-label, multicenter, first-in-human phase I dose-escalation trial of ivuxolimab. The trial enrolled adults with locally advanced or metastatic head and neck squamous cell, hepatocellular, melanoma or renal cell carcinoma. CD4+ and CD8+ T cells were sorted separately from peripheral blood before TCR sequencing. Results and caveats for the whole study, not just this receptor: The antigen specificity of the clonally expanded peripheral T cells was not determined. After ivuxolimab, more expanded clones were found on average in CD8+ T cells than in CD4+ T cells. Low levels of normalized T-cell clonal expansion were also shown by some nonresponding patients. In partial responders in the 0.1-3.0 mg/kg groups, normalized peripheral clonal expansion was found to be among the lowest, especially among CD8+ T cells. At doses of 0.1 to 3.0 mg/kg, clonal expansion of both CD4+ and CD8+ blood T cells was observed from baseline to week 6.

Measured from the cysteine to the phenylalanine, the CDR3 is 14 residues long. The sequence is cut down to CDR3 DNA, 42 bases in frame from base 1. CDR1 SGHTA and CDR2 FQGNSA are derived from the germline V gene. The V end gives up 2 bases and the J end 7 bases, leaving 1 base in the junction not matched to a gene. The sequence was obtained from an adult with an advanced solid tumor such as melanoma, head and neck, liver or kidney cancer. The starting material was CD4+ or CD8+ T cells sorted from blood, obtained in a trial of the OX40 agonist ivuxolimab. The chain joins TRBV7-2 to TRBJ2-1; TRBD1 agrees with 11 junctional bases. The CDR3 protein sequence reads: CASSLRDRGNEQFF. The DNA sequence is TGTGCCAGCAGCTTACGGGACAGGGGGAATGAGCAGTTCTTC.